This is a list of T cell receptor beta chains from one sample in a study of blood T cell repertoires in COVID-19. The protocol was immunoSEQ multiplex PCR, while the TCRdb copy is restricted to in-frame clones and leaves out a portion. The sample consists of over 200,000 clones, 89% of them appearing once. The sample was peripheral blood. The receptors shown here come from a man aged 55-75 years who had recovered from COVID-19. CDR3s include the opening cysteine and the closing phenylalanine or tryptophan. For some rows the clone size is stated as once, few or many, or as a class when expanded; others skip it.

v_call,j_call,clone_size,cdr3_aa
TRBV25-1,TRBJ2-5,.,CASSEYLGTPPETQYF
TRBV6-5,TRBJ2-1,once,CASSITSGGYNEQFF
TRBV6-6,TRBJ1-6,.,CGTRAYNSPLHF
TRBV19,TRBJ2-6,.,CASTDRGRRTGANVLTF
TRBV19,TRBJ2-3,few,CASSIVAAPDTQYF
TRBV27,TRBJ2-7,.,CASSSPQGRYEQYF
TRBV7-2,TRBJ1-2,.,CASSPTLGPYGYTF
TRBV27,TRBJ1-5,.,CASSFHGSNQPQHF
TRBV19,TRBJ2-7,.,CASSTTGTYEQYF
TRBV7-9,TRBJ2-7,once,CASLRDRGPAEQYF
TRBV18,TRBJ2-7,.,CASVPSGPSYEQYF
TRBV2,TRBJ1-2,.,CASPVDRVSYGYTF
TRBV12-3/TRBV12-4,TRBJ1-1,.,CASSLWGAEAFF
TRBV18,TRBJ1-5,.,CASSPGRSNQPQHF
TRBV25-1,TRBJ1-1,.,CASAGGSFTEAFF
TRBV5-1,TRBJ2-1,.,CASSSGRGANEQFF
TRBV4-2,TRBJ1-4,.,CASSQTGGGATNEKLFF
TRBV7-3,TRBJ2-1,.,CASSPHGARGSNEQFF
TRBV5-1,TRBJ2-1,.,CASSDRPGLTPLANEQFF
TRBV7-3,TRBJ1-2,.,CASSQDRGDYGYTF
TRBV7-6,TRBJ2-3,.,CASSFIPGLAGGETDTQYF
TRBV19,TRBJ1-1,.,CASSPAGTNTEAFF
TRBV9,TRBJ1-3,.,CASSVGWGVSGNTIYF
TRBV4-1,TRBJ1-6,.,CASSQVGGVNYNSPLHF
TRBV6-5,TRBJ1-4,.,CASSPRGLEKLFF
TRBV11-3,TRBJ2-3,.,CASSPEYTDTQYF
TRBV18,TRBJ1-2,.,CASSPLLDSYGYTF
TRBV6-1,TRBJ1-5,.,CASSEVWAGSGNQPQHF
TRBV18,TRBJ2-5,.,CASSPPGEETQYF
TRBV28,TRBJ2-2,.,CASHTRDRVPGELFF
TRBV28,TRBJ2-1,.,CAGCPGTPLCDEQFF
TRBV4-1,TRBJ1-4,once,CASSPGQNEKLFF
TRBV4-1,TRBJ1-2,.,CASSQTQRTNYGYTF
TRBV11-2,TRBJ2-7,.,CASSLSSPYEQYF
TRBV4-3,TRBJ1-2,once,CASSQDNGFGYTF
TRBV6-5,TRBJ1-2,.,CASSQGGPAYGYTF
TRBV5-8,TRBJ2-5,.,CASSPDRGRETQYF
TRBV5-1,TRBJ2-1,.,CASSEGLKYNEQFF
TRBV24-1,TRBJ2-3,.,CATSDLSSSGADTQYF
TRBV6-6,TRBJ2-7,.,CASSKSGRGSYEQYF
TRBV28,TRBJ1-4,.,CASSFEGAGEKLFF
TRBV11-2,TRBJ1-2,.,CASSLGPVVYGYTF
TRBV24-1,TRBJ2-5,.,CATSDLRAGGPETQYF
TRBV2,TRBJ2-5,.,CASSLGQGWRQETQYF
TRBV7-3,TRBJ2-3,.,CASSPGFTDTQYF
TRBV5-8,TRBJ1-3,.,CASSRGTPGTGNTIYF
TRBV4-2,TRBJ2-7,.,CASSPTAAGTSGYEQYF
TRBV4-1,TRBJ1-2,.,CASSQVPSVRGYTF
TRBV19,TRBJ1-2,.,CASGDRVWYTF
TRBV5-1,TRBJ2-1,.,CASSLGVSGSINEQFF
TRBV6-4,TRBJ1-2,.,CASSTDGTGRGGYTF
TRBV30,TRBJ1-2,.,CAWSGGVYGYTF
TRBV6-2/TRBV6-3,TRBJ2-7,.,CASSVREGLKQYF
TRBV14,TRBJ1-5,.,CASSQEGRGLREPQHF
TRBV6-1,TRBJ1-1,few,CASSEAAGGRMNTEAFF
TRBV29-1,TRBJ1-6,.,CSVRGTGGINSPLHF
TRBV10-3,TRBJ1-1,.,CAISLQGLNTEAFF
TRBV3-1/TRBV3-2,TRBJ1-3,.,CASSRGGAGNTIYF